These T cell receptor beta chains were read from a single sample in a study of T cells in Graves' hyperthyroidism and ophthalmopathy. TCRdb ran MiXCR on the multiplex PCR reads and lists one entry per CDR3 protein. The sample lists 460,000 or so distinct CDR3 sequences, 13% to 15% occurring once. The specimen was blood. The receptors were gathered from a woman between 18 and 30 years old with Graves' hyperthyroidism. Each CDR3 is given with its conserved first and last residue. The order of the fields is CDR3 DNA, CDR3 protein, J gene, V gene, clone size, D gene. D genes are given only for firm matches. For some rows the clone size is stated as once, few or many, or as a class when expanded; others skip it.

CDR3 DNA: TGTGCCAGCAATCTAGGCGGGGTCTATGGCTACACCTTC; CDR3 protein: CASNLGGVYGYTF; J gene: TRBJ1-2; V gene: TRBV28; clone size: few; D gene: NA
CDR3 DNA: TGTGCCAGCAGTGAAGGGAGGGAGTATAGCAATCAGCCCCAGCATTTT; CDR3 protein: CASSEGREYSNQPQHF; J gene: TRBJ1-5; V gene: TRBV6-1; clone size: NA; D gene: NA
CDR3 DNA: TGTGCCAGCAGTTTCGGCGGGAGCGGCAATGAGCAGTTCTTC; CDR3 protein: CASSFGGSGNEQFF; J gene: TRBJ2-1; V gene: TRBV6-5; clone size: few; D gene: TRBD2
CDR3 DNA: TGCAGTGCCAAAGGAGAGACAGTGACCACTGAAGCTTTCTTT; CDR3 protein: CSAKGETVTTEAFF; J gene: TRBJ1-1; V gene: TRBV20-1; clone size: NA; D gene: NA
CDR3 DNA: TGCAGTGCTAGAGATTGGGCTAGCGGGATCAACAATGAGCAGTTCTTC; CDR3 protein: CSARDWASGINNEQFF; J gene: TRBJ2-1; V gene: TRBV20-1; clone size: many; D gene: TRBD2
CDR3 DNA: TGTGCCAGCAGCTTGGCCGGGGACCTCCGGTATGGCTACACCTTC; CDR3 protein: CASSLAGDLRYGYTF; J gene: TRBJ1-2; V gene: TRBV5-5; clone size: NA; D gene: NA
CDR3 DNA: TGTGCCAGCTCGCAACTAGGTGGAGACACCGGGGAGCTGTTTTTT; CDR3 protein: CASSQLGGDTGELFF; J gene: TRBJ2-2; V gene: TRBV18; clone size: many; D gene: NA
CDR3 DNA: TGTGCCAGCACCCGGGACTTCGGCAAAAACATTCAGTACTTC; CDR3 protein: CASTRDFGKNIQYF; J gene: TRBJ2-4; V gene: TRBV11-2; clone size: many; D gene: NA
CDR3 DNA: TGTGCCAGCAGTCCGGGACAGGGGGTGAGCACTGAAGCTTTCTTT; CDR3 protein: CASSPGQGVSTEAFF; J gene: TRBJ1-1; V gene: TRBV6-1; clone size: few; D gene: TRBD1
CDR3 DNA: TGTGCCACTAGGGCGGGAGAAAGCACAGATACGCAGTATTTT; CDR3 protein: CATRAGESTDTQYF; J gene: TRBJ2-3; V gene: TRBV27; clone size: many; D gene: TRBD2
CDR3 DNA: TGTGCCAGCAGTTCCCAATCTGGAGGCACAGATACGCAGTATTTT; CDR3 protein: CASSSQSGGTDTQYF; J gene: TRBJ2-3; V gene: TRBV12-3/TRBV12-4; clone size: many; D gene: NA
CDR3 DNA: TGCGCCAGCAGCGTGACTAGCGGGATAAATTATGAGCAGTTCTTC; CDR3 protein: CASSVTSGINYEQFF; J gene: TRBJ2-1; V gene: TRBV5-1; clone size: few; D gene: TRBD2
CDR3 DNA: TGTGCCAGCAACTTGGAGTCCTATGGCTACACCTTC; CDR3 protein: CASNLESYGYTF; J gene: TRBJ1-2; V gene: TRBV5-6; clone size: few; D gene: NA
CDR3 DNA: TGTGCCATCAGTGATCGTCTAGCGGGAGATACGCAGTATTTT; CDR3 protein: CAISDRLAGDTQYF; J gene: TRBJ2-3; V gene: TRBV10-3; clone size: NA; D gene: TRBD2
CDR3 DNA: TGTGCCAGCAGCCCGGGTTTACCTAACACCGGGGAGCTGTTTTTT; CDR3 protein: CASSPGLPNTGELFF; J gene: TRBJ2-2; V gene: TRBV5-6; clone size: many; D gene: NA
CDR3 DNA: TGTGCCAGCAGCTCATACAGGGGCCCCAGGACAGATACGTGGTATTTT; CDR3 protein: CASSSYRGPRTDTWYF; J gene: TRBJ2-3; V gene: TRBV12-3/TRBV12-4; clone size: few; D gene: TRBD1
CDR3 DNA: TGCAGTGCTAGAGATCTGGACAGGCTGGATGGCTACACCTTC; CDR3 protein: CSARDLDRLDGYTF; J gene: TRBJ1-2; V gene: TRBV20-1; clone size: many; D gene: TRBD1
CDR3 DNA: TGTGCCAGCAGTTCCTGGACAGGGTCTGGAAACACCATATATTTT; CDR3 protein: CASSSWTGSGNTIYF; J gene: TRBJ1-3; V gene: TRBV12-3/TRBV12-4; clone size: many; D gene: TRBD1
CDR3 DNA: TGTGCCAGCAGTTTGGAGGGAGATTACAATGAGCAGTTCTTC; CDR3 protein: CASSLEGDYNEQFF; J gene: TRBJ2-1; V gene: TRBV12-3/TRBV12-4; clone size: many; D gene: NA
CDR3 DNA: TGTGCCAGTAGAGAGGCCAGGGTTGGCTATGGCTACACCTTC; CDR3 protein: CASREARVGYGYTF; J gene: TRBJ1-2; V gene: TRBV19; clone size: many; D gene: NA
CDR3 DNA: TGTGCCAGCAGCCAAAGCGGGAAGAGCACAGATACGCAGTATTTT; CDR3 protein: CASSQSGKSTDTQYF; J gene: TRBJ2-3; V gene: TRBV7-9; clone size: NA; D gene: TRBD2
CDR3 DNA: TGTGCCTGGAGGGTCTCCTTGGGTGAAGCTTTCTTT; CDR3 protein: CAWRVSLGEAFF; J gene: TRBJ1-1; V gene: TRBV30; clone size: NA; D gene: NA
CDR3 DNA: TGTGCCTGGAGTGTAAACAGGGGGCAACAGCCCCAGCATTTT; CDR3 protein: CAWSVNRGQQPQHF; J gene: TRBJ1-5; V gene: TRBV30; clone size: many; D gene: TRBD1
CDR3 DNA: TGTGCCAGCAGCCTAACCCCCGCAGGGGATCAGCCCCAGCATTTT; CDR3 protein: CASSLTPAGDQPQHF; J gene: TRBJ1-5; V gene: TRBV7-8; clone size: NA; D gene: NA
CDR3 DNA: TGTGCCAGCAGCTTGGGACAGGGGAGCAATGAAGCTTTCTTT; CDR3 protein: CASSLGQGSNEAFF; J gene: TRBJ1-1; V gene: TRBV11-3; clone size: few; D gene: TRBD1
CDR3 DNA: TGTGCCAGCAGTTTAATAGCCGCAGATACGCAGTATTTT; CDR3 protein: CASSLIAADTQYF; J gene: TRBJ2-3; V gene: TRBV12-3/TRBV12-4; clone size: many; D gene: NA
CDR3 DNA: TGTGCCACGGCGACAGCGAGCTATGGCTACACCTTC; CDR3 protein: CATATASYGYTF; J gene: TRBJ1-2; V gene: TRBV10-3; clone size: many; D gene: NA
CDR3 DNA: TGTGCCTGGAACACACAGGGGGTTAGAGGCTACACCTTC; CDR3 protein: CAWNTQGVRGYTF; J gene: TRBJ1-2; V gene: TRBV30; clone size: many; D gene: TRBD1
CDR3 DNA: TGTGCCAGCAGCCGAGAATATAGCGTCGATCTGGGAGAAGAGACCCAGTACTTC; CDR3 protein: CASSREYSVDLGEETQYF; J gene: TRBJ2-5; V gene: TRBV7-9; clone size: many; D gene: NA
CDR3 DNA: TGTGCCAGCATCTTCGAGGGCGCAGATACGCAGTATTTT; CDR3 protein: CASIFEGADTQYF; J gene: TRBJ2-3; V gene: TRBV12-3/TRBV12-4; clone size: many; D gene: NA
CDR3 DNA: TGTGCCACCAGTGATTTTGGCAGGGATAGCAATCAGCCCCAGCATTTT; CDR3 protein: CATSDFGRDSNQPQHF; J gene: TRBJ1-5; V gene: TRBV24-1; clone size: NA; D gene: NA
CDR3 DNA: TGTGCCAGCACTCGCGGGGAGGACCCCACAGATACGCAGTATTTT; CDR3 protein: CASTRGEDPTDTQYF; J gene: TRBJ2-3; V gene: TRBV2; clone size: many; D gene: NA
CDR3 DNA: TGTGCCTGGACCCCCCAGCGGGAGACCCAGTACTTC; CDR3 protein: CAWTPQRETQYF; J gene: TRBJ2-5; V gene: TRBV30; clone size: few; D gene: NA
CDR3 DNA: TGTGCCAGTAGTATCCCCGGGACAGGGAACACCGGGGAGCTGTTTTTT; CDR3 protein: CASSIPGTGNTGELFF; J gene: TRBJ2-2; V gene: TRBV19; clone size: many; D gene: TRBD1
CDR3 DNA: TGTGCCAGCAGTGAACCCCGGGCCAATGAGCAGTTCTTC; CDR3 protein: CASSEPRANEQFF; J gene: TRBJ2-1; V gene: TRBV6-1; clone size: many; D gene: NA
CDR3 DNA: TGCAGTGCCACCTATACCGCCAGGCGGGAGGGCAATGAGCAGTTCTTC; CDR3 protein: CSATYTARREGNEQFF; J gene: TRBJ2-1; V gene: TRBV20-1; clone size: NA; D gene: TRBD2
CDR3 DNA: TGCAGTGCTAGAGATAGCACCCGGGGGGAAGGCACTGAAGCTTTCTTT; CDR3 protein: CSARDSTRGEGTEAFF; J gene: TRBJ1-1; V gene: TRBV20-1; clone size: few; D gene: NA
CDR3 DNA: TGTGCCAGTAGCCGGACAGGGACGACCACTGAAGCTTTCTTT; CDR3 protein: CASSRTGTTTEAFF; J gene: TRBJ1-1; V gene: TRBV19; clone size: few; D gene: TRBD1
CDR3 DNA: TGTGCCAGTACCACCGGCCAGGGAATCGGTGGCTACACCTTC; CDR3 protein: CASTTGQGIGGYTF; J gene: TRBJ1-2; V gene: TRBV19; clone size: NA; D gene: NA
CDR3 DNA: TGTGCCAGCAGCCAAGCGGACAGGGCGCCCCTCCGGGAGACCCAGTACTTC; CDR3 protein: CASSQADRAPLRETQYF; J gene: TRBJ2-5; V gene: TRBV3-1; clone size: many; D gene: TRBD1
CDR3 DNA: TGTGCCAGTAGTATCGGGAGCTCTGGGGCCAACGTCCTGACTTTC; CDR3 protein: CASSIGSSGANVLTF; J gene: TRBJ2-6; V gene: TRBV19; clone size: once; D gene: NA
CDR3 DNA: TGTGCCAGCACTTCCGCGGGGGGTGAGACCCAGTACTTC; CDR3 protein: CASTSAGGETQYF; J gene: TRBJ2-5; V gene: TRBV27; clone size: many; D gene: TRBD2
CDR3 DNA: TGTGCCTGGAGTCCCCGGGTGGACACTGAAGCTTTCTTT; CDR3 protein: CAWSPRVDTEAFF; J gene: TRBJ1-1; V gene: TRBV30; clone size: NA; D gene: NA
CDR3 DNA: TGTGCCAGCAGTGCCAGCGGGGTTTACAATGAGCAGTTCTTC; CDR3 protein: CASSASGVYNEQFF; J gene: TRBJ2-1; V gene: TRBV6-1; clone size: many; D gene: TRBD2
CDR3 DNA: TGTGCCAGTACCGCAACAGGGAGGGGAGGCTACACCTTC; CDR3 protein: CASTATGRGGYTF; J gene: TRBJ1-2; V gene: TRBV19; clone size: NA; D gene: NA
CDR3 DNA: TGCAGTGCTAGGCGGGACCTTCCCGAGGATTCACCCCTCCACTTT; CDR3 protein: CSARRDLPEDSPLHF; J gene: TRBJ1-6; V gene: TRBV20-1; clone size: NA; D gene: NA
CDR3 DNA: TGCGCCAGCAGTCGGGGTATCTATGGCTACACCTTC; CDR3 protein: CASSRGIYGYTF; J gene: TRBJ1-2; V gene: TRBV10-1; clone size: few; D gene: NA
CDR3 DNA: TGTGCCTTTGACAGGGTCTATGGCTACACCTTC; CDR3 protein: CAFDRVYGYTF; J gene: TRBJ1-2; V gene: TRBV30; clone size: many; D gene: TRBD1
CDR3 DNA: TGTGCCAGCAGCCCCGCGGGGAATGAGCAGTTCTTC; CDR3 protein: CASSPAGNEQFF; J gene: TRBJ2-1; V gene: TRBV11-2; clone size: many; D gene: NA
CDR3 DNA: TGTGCCAGCAGTTACTGGACAGGGCCGTCCTACGAGCAGTACTTC; CDR3 protein: CASSYWTGPSYEQYF; J gene: TRBJ2-7; V gene: TRBV6-5; clone size: many; D gene: TRBD1
CDR3 DNA: TGTGCCAGCAGCTTAGGGGTGTTGACCGGACTAGCGGGAGAACAACCAGAGACCCAGTACTTC; CDR3 protein: CASSLGVLTGLAGEQPETQYF; J gene: TRBJ2-5; V gene: TRBV7-9; clone size: few; D gene: TRBD2
CDR3 DNA: TGTGCCAGTAGTATCCATCTACAGGGCTTCTATGGCTACACCTTC; CDR3 protein: CASSIHLQGFYGYTF; J gene: TRBJ1-2; V gene: TRBV19; clone size: many; D gene: NA
CDR3 DNA: TGTGCCAGCAGCGTAGTGGATAGCGGGAGGGCCAATGAGCAGTTCTTC; CDR3 protein: CASSVVDSGRANEQFF; J gene: TRBJ2-1; V gene: TRBV9; clone size: few; D gene: TRBD2